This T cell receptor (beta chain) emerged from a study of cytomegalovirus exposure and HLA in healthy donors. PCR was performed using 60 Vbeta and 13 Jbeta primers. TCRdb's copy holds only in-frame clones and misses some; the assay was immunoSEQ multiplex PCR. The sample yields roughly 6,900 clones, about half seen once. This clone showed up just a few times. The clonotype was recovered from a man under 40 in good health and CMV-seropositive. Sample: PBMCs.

The CDR3 DNA reads TGTGCCAGCAGCCGCGGGGACGGCAACACTGAAGCTTTCTTT. Protein: CASSRGDGNTEAFF. The chain links TRBV11-3 to TRBJ1-1, with D possibly being TRBD1 (5 bases). Trimming removed 5 bases from V and 2 bases from J, with 12 bases in between. The CDR3 consists of 14 residues. Germline values: CDR1 SGHNT, CDR2 YENEEA.